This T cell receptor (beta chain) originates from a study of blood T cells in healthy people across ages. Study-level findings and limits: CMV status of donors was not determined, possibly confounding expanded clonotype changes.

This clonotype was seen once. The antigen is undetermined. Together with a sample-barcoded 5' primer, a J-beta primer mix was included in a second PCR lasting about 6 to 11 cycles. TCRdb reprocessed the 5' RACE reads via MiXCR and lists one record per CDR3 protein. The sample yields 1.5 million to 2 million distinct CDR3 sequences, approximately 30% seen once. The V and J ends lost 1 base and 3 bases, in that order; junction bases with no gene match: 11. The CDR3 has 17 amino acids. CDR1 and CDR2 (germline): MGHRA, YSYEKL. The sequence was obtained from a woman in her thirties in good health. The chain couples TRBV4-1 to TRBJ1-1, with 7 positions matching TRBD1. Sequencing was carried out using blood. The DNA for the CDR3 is TGCGCCAGCAGCCAAGCACCAGGGGGGGCAAAATACACTGAAGCTTTCTTT. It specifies CASSQAPGGAKYTEAFF.